One sample yielded the 3 T cell receptor beta chains listed below, sequenced in a study of cytomegalovirus exposure and HLA in healthy donors. Amplification used 60 Vbeta primers and 13 Jbeta primers. The assay was immunoSEQ multiplex PCR, and TCRdb's table has in-frame clones only and misses some. The sample records more than 90,000 clones, 60% to 80% being singletons. Sequenced: PBMCs. The receptors come from a female donor in good health and CMV-seronegative.

This rearrangement joins TRBV28 to TRBJ2-1; 9 bases line up with TRBD2. The CDR3 covers 15 residues. The trim removed 4 bases at V and 7 bases at J, leaving 8 bases unmatched. Germline CDR1 is MDHEN and CDR2 is SYDVKM. The CDR3 coding sequence is TGTGCCAGCAGTTGGGGCGGGAGGGCGAGTAATGAGCAGTTCTTC. Its translation: CASSWGGRASNEQFF.

This sequence joins TRBV5-1 and TRBJ2-7; 8 bases match TRBD2. This CDR3 has 14 residues. Germline V CDR1 and CDR2: SGHRS, YFSETQ. V was pared by 0 bases and J by 2 bases, with 1 base of the junction left unmatched. DNA for the CDR3: TGCGCCAGCAGCTTGGCCGGGGGGGCCTACGAGCAGTACTTC. The encoded protein is CASSLAGGAYEQYF.

The chain has TRBV7-2 and TRBJ1-2, with D perhaps matching TRBD1 (5 bases). Germline V lookup: CDR1 SGHTA, CDR2 FQGNSA. Trimming pared 3 bases from V and 2 bases from J, leaving 19 bases between. This CDR3 is built from 17 residues. The CDR3 DNA reads TGTGCCAGCAGCTTGGATTTTTGGACAAGGGGCAACTATGGCTACACCTTC. Its protein product is CASSLDFWTRGNYGYTF.